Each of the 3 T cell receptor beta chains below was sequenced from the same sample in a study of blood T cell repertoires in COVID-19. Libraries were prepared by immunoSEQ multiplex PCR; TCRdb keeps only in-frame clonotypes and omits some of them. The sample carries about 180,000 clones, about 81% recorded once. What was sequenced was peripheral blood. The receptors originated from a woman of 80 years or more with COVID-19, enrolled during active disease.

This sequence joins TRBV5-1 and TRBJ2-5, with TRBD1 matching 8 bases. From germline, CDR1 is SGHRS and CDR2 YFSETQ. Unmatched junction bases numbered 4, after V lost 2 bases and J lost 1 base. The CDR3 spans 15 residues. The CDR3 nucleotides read TGCGCCAGCAGCTTCCGACAGGGGTCCCAAGAGACCCAGTACTTC. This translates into CASSFRQGSQETQYF.

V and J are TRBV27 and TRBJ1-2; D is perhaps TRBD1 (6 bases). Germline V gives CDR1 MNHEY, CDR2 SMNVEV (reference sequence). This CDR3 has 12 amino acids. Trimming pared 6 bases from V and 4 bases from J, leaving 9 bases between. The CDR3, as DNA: TGTGCCAGCAGACAGGGCACCTATGGCTACACCTTC. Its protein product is CASRQGTYGYTF.

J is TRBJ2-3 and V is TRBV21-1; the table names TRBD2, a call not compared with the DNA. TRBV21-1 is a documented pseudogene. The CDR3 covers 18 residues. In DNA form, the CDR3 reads TGTGCCAGCAGCAGAAAGAGGACTAGCGGGAGACTCACAGATACGCAGTATTTT. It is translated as CASSRKRTSGRLTDTQYF.